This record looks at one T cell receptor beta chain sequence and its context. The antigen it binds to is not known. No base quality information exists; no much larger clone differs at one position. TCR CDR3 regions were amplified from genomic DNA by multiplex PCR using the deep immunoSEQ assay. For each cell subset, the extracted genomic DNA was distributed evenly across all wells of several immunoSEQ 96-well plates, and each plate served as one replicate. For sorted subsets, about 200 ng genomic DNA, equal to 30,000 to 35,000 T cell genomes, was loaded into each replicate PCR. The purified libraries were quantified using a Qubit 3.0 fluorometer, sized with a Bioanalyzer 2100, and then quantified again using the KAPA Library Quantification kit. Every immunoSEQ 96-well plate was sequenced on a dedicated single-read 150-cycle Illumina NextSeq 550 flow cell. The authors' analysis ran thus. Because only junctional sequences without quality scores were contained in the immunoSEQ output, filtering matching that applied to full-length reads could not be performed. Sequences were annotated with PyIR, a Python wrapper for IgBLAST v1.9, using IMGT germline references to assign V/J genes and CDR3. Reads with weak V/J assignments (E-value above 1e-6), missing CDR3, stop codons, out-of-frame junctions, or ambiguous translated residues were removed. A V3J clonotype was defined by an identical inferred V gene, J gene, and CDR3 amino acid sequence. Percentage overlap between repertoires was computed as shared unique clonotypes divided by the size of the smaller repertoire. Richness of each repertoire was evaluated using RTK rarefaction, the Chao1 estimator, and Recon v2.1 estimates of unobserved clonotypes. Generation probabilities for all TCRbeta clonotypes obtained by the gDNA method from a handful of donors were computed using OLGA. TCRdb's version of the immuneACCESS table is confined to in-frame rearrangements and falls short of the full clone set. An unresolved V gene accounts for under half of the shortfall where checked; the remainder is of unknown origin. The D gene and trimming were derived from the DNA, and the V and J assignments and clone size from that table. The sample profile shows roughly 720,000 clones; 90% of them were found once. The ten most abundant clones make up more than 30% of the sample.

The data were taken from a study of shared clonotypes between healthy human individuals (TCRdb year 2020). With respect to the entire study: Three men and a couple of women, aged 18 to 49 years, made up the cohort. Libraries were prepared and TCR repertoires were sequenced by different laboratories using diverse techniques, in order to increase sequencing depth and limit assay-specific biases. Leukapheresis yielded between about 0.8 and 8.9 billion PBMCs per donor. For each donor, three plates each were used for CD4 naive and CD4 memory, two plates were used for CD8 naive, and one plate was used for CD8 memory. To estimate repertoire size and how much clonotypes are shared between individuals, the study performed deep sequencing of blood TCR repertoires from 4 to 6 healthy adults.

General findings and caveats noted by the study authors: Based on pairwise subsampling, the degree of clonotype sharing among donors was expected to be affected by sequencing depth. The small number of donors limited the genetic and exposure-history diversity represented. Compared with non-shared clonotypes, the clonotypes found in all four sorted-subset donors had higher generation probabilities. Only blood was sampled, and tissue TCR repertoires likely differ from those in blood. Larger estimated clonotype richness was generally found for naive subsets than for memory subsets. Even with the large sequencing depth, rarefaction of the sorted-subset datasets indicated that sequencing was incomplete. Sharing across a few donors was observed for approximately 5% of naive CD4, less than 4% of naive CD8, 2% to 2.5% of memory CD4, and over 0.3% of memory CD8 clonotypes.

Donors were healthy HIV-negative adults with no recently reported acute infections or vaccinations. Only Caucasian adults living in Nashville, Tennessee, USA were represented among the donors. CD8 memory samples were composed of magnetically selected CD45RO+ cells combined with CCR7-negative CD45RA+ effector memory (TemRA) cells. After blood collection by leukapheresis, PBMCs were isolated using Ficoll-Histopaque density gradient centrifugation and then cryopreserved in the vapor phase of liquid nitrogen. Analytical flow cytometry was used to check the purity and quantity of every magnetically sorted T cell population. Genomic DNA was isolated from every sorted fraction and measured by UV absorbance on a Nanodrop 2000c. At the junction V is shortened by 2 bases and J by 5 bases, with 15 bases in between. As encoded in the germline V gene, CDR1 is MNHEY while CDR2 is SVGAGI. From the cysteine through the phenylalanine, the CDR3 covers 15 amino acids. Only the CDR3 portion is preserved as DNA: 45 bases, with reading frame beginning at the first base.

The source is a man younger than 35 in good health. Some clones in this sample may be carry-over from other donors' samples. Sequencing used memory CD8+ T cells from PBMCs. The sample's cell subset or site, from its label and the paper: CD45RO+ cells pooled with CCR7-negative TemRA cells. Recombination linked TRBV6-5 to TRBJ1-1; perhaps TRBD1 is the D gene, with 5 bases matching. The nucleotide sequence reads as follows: TGTGCCAGCAGTTACGGGGGAGGCGGGAGAACTGAAGCTTTCTTT. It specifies CASSYGGGGRTEAFF.